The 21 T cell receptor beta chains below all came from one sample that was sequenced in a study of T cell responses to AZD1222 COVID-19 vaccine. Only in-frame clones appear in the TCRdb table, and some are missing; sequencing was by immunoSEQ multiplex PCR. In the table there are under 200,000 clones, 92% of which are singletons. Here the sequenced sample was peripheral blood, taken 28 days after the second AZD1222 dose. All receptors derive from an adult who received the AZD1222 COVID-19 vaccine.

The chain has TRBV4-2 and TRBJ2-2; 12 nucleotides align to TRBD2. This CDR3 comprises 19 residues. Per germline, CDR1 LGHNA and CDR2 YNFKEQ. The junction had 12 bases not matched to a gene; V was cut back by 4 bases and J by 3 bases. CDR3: CASSRRLLAGGRDTGELFF. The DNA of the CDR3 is TGTGCCAGCAGCCGCAGGCTTCTAGCGGGAGGGAGAGACACCGGGGAGCTGTTTTTT.

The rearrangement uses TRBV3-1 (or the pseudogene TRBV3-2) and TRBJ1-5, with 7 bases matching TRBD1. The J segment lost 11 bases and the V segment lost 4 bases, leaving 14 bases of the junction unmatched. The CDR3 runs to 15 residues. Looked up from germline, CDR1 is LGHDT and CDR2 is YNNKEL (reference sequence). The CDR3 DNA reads TGTGCCAGCAGCCGCGGACAGGCGACTCTAAGGGCCCAGCATTTT. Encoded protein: CASSRGQATLRAQHF.

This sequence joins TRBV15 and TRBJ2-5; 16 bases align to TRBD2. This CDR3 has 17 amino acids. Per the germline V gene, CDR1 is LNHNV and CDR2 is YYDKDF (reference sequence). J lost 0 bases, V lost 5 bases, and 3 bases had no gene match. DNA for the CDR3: TGTGCCACCAGCGGGGGACTAGCGGGAGGGTACCAAGAGACCCAGTACTTC. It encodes CATSGGLAGGYQETQYF. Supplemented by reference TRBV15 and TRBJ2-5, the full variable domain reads DAMVIQNPRYQVTQFGKPVTLSCSQTLNHNVMYWYQQKSSQAPKLLFHYYDKDFNNEADTPDNFQSRRPNTSFCFLDIRSPGLGDTAMYLCATSGGLAGGYQETQYFGPGTRLLVL.

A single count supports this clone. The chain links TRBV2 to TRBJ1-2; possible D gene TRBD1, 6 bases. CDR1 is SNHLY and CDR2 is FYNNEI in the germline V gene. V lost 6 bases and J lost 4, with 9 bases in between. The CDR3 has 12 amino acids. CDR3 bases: TGTGCCAGCAGACAGGGTACCTATGGCTACACCTTC. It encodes CASRQGTYGYTF.

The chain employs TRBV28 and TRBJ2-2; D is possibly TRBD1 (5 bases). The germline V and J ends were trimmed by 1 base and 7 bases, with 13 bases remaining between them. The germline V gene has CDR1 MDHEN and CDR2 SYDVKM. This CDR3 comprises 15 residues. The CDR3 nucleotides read TGTGCCAGCAGTTTATTTGGACACCCCATCGGGGAGCTGTTTTTT. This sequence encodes CASSLFGHPIGELFF.

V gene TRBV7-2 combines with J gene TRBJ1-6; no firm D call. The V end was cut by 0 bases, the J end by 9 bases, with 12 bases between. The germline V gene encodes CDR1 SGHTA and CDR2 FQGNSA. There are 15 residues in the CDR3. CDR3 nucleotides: TGTGCCAGCAGCTTAGCGGCCTGGGTGGGTTCACCCCTCCACTTT. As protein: CASSLAAWVGSPLHF. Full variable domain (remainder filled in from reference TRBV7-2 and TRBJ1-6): GAGVSQSPSNKVTEKGKDVELRCDPISGHTALYWYRQSLGQGLEFLIYFQGNSAPDKSGLPSDRFSAERTGGSVSTLTIQRTQQEDSAVYLCASSLAAWVGSPLHFGNGTRLTVT.

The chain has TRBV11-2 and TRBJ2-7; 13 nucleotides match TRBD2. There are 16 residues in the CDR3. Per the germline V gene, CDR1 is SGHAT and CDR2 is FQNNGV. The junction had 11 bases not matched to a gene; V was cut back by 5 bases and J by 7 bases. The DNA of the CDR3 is TGTGCCAGCAGCCCCGGGCCCGGACTAGCGGGGGTTGAGCAGTACTTC. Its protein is CASSPGPGLAGVEQYF.

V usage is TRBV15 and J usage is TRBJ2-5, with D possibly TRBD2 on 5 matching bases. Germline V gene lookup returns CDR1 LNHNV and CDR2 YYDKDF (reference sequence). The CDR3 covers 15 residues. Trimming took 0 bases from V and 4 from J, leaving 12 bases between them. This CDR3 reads CATSRDRTPGETQYF. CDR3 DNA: TGTGCCACCAGCAGAGATAGGACTCCAGGAGAGACCCAGTACTTC.

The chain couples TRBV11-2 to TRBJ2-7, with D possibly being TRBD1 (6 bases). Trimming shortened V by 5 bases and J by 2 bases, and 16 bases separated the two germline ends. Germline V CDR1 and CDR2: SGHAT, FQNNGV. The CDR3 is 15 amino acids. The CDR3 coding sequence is TGTGCCAGCAGCCCGATGACAGGTTGGACCTACGAGCAGTACTTC. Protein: CASSPMTGWTYEQYF.

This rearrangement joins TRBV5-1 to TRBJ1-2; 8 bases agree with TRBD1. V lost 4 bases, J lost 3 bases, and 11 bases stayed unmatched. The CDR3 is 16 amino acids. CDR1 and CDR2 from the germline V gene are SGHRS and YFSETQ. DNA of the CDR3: TGCGCCAGCAGCCCCGGGACAGGCCTGCCTGACTATGGCTACACCTTC. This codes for CASSPGTGLPDYGYTF.

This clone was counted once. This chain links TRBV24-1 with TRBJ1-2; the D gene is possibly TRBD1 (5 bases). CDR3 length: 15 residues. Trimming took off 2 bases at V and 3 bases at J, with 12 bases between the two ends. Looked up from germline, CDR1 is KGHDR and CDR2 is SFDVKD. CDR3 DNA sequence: TGTGCCACCAGTGATTCGGGGGGAATGGACTATGGCTACACCTTC. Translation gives CATSDSGGMDYGYTF.

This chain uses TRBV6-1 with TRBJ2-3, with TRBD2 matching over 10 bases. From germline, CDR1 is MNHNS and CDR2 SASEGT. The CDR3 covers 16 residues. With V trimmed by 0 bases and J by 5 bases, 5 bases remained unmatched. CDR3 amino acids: CASSEALAGVRDTQYF. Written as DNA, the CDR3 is TGTGCCAGCAGTGAAGCGCTAGCGGGAGTTCGAGATACGCAGTATTTT.

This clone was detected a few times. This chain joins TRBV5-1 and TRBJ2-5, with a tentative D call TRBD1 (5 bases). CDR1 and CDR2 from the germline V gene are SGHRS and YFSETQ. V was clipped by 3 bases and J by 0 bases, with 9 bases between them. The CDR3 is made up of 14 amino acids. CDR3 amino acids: CASSSAGYQETQYF. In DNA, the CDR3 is TGCGCCAGCAGCTCGGCAGGGTACCAAGAGACCCAGTACTTC.

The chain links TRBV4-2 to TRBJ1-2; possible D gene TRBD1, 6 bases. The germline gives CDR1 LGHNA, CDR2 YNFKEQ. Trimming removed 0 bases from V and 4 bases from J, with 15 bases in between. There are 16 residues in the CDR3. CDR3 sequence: CASSQEGRGVGYGYTF. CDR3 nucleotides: TGTGCCAGCAGCCAAGAGGGCAGGGGTGTTGGCTATGGCTACACCTTC.

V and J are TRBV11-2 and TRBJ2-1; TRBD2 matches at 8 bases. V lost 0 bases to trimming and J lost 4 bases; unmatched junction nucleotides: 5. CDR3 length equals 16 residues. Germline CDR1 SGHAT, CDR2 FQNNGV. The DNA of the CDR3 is TGTGCCAGCAGCTTAGAAGGGTCTAGCGGGTACAATGAGCAGTTCTTC. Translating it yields CASSLEGSSGYNEQFF.

CDR3 loop: CASSQGQAEGETQYF. The CDR3 bases are TGTGCCAGCAGTCAGGGACAGGCGGAGGGAGAGACCCAGTACTTC. The chain has TRBV7-9 and TRBJ2-5, with 8 bases matching TRBD1. Unmatched junction bases numbered 10, after V lost 6 bases and J lost 4 bases. The CDR3 has 15 residues. CDR1 and CDR2 (germline): SEHNR, FQNEAQ (reference sequence).

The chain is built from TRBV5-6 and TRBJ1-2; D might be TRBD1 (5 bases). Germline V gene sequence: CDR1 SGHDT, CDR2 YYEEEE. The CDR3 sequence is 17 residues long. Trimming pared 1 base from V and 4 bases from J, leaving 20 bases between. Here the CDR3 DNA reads TGTGCCAGCAGCTTGATCGGGGCGCAGCTCGTCCCCTATGGCTACACCTTC. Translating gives CASSLIGAQLVPYGYTF.

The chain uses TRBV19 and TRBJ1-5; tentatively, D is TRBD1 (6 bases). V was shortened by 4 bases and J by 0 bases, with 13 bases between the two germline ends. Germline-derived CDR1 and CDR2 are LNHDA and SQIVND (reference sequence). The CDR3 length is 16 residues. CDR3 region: CASSSGGGHSNQPQHF. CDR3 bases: TGTGCCAGTAGTAGTGGGGGCGGGCATAGCAATCAGCCCCAGCATTTT.

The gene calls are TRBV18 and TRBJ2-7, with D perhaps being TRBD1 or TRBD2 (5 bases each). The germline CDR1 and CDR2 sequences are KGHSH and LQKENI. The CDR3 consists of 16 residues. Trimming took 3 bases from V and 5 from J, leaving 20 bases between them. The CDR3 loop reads CASSPNEGTPLNEQYF. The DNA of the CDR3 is TGTGCCAGCTCACCGAATGAAGGGACCCCCCTAAACGAGCAGTACTTC. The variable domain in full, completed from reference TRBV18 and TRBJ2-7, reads NAGVMQNPRHLVRRRGQEARLRCSPMKGHSHVYWYRQLPEEGLKFMVYLQKENIIDESGMPKERFSAEFPKEGPSILRIQQVVRGDSAAYFCASSPNEGTPLNEQYFGPGTRLTVT.

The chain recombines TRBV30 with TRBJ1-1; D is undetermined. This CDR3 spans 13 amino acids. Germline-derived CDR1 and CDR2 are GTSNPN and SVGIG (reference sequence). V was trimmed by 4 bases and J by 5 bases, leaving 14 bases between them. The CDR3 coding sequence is TGTGCCTGGACCCATACCAGGAGGACTGAAGCTTTCTTT. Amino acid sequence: CAWTHTRRTEAFF.

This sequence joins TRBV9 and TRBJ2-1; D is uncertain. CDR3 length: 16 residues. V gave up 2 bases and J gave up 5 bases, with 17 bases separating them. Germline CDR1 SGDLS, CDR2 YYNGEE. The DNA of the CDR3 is TGTGCCAGCAGCGTTAGTCGCGGCCCCACGGACAATGAGCAGTTCTTC. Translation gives CASSVSRGPTDNEQFF. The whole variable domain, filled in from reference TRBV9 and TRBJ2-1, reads DSGVTQTPKHLITATGQRVTLRCSPRSGDLSVYWYQQSLDQGLQFLIQYYNGEERAKGNILERFSAQQFPDLHSELNLSSLELGDSALYFCASSVSRGPTDNEQFFGPGTRLTVL.